The rows below give T cell receptor beta chains drawn from one sample of a study of T cell responses to AZD1222 COVID-19 vaccine. Only in-frame clones appear in the TCRdb table, and some are missing; sequencing was by immunoSEQ multiplex PCR. The sample lists around 190,000 clones; roughly 92% were seen once. The material was peripheral blood, obtained 28 days after the second AZD1222 dose. These receptor sequences come from an adult who received the AZD1222 COVID-19 vaccine. The CDR3 runs from the conserved cysteine through the conserved F or W. D genes are given only for firm matches. Clone size is not always given. Where it is, it says once, few, many or a class for expanded clones.

d_call,j_call,clone_size,v_call,cdr3_nt,cdr3_aa
TRBD1,TRBJ1-1,NA,TRBV10-3,TGTGCCATCAGTGAAGAGGGGGCCCGCGCTTTCTTT,CAISEEGARAFF
NA,TRBJ2-1,NA,TRBV11-2,TGTGCCAGCAGCGATGGAGAATGGAATGAGCAGTTCTTC,CASSDGEWNEQFF
NA,TRBJ2-1,NA,TRBV7-8,TGTGCCAGCAGCTTAGCGCGGCTGCACATGGGTGAGCAGTTCTTC,CASSLARLHMGEQFF
NA,TRBJ1-3,NA,TRBV5-1,TGCGCCAGCAGCTTATGGGGAACTGGAAACACCATATATTTT,CASSLWGTGNTIYF
TRBD1,TRBJ1-2,NA,TRBV9,TGTGCCAGCAGCGTTGGACAGGGAATCTATGGCTACACCTTC,CASSVGQGIYGYTF
TRBD1,TRBJ1-2,NA,TRBV3-1/TRBV3-2,TGTGCCAAGGGACAGGGTGACGACTATGGCTACACCTTC,CAKGQGDDYGYTF
TRBD2,TRBJ2-7,NA,TRBV10-1,TGCGCCAGCAGTACGTCCCTAGCGGGATCGGCCTACGAGCAGTACTTC,CASSTSLAGSAYEQYF
NA,TRBJ1-4,NA,TRBV2,TGTGCCAGCAAACCGCTTAATGAAAAACTGTTTTTT,CASKPLNEKLFF
TRBD1,TRBJ1-2,NA,TRBV7-8,TGTGCCAGCAGCTTAGGTGTCGCAGGGGGATCCGGCTACACCTTC,CASSLGVAGGSGYTF
NA,TRBJ1-1,NA,TRBV2,TGTGCCAGCAGTGGGGCACTGAACACTGAAGCTTTCTTT,CASSGALNTEAFF
NA,TRBJ2-1,few,TRBV4-1,TGCGCCAGCAGCCAGGCGGGGAACAACAATGAGCAGTTCTTC,CASSQAGNNNEQFF
TRBD1,TRBJ1-4,NA,TRBV7-2,TGTGCCAGCAGCCTAAAAGACAGGGGTTCTAATGAAAAACTGTTTTTT,CASSLKDRGSNEKLFF
NA,TRBJ1-3,NA,TRBV7-7,TGTGCCAGCAGCTTAAGTATGGGGTCTGGAAACACCATATATTTT,CASSLSMGSGNTIYF
NA,TRBJ1-2,NA,TRBV12-3/TRBV12-4,TGTGCCAGCAGCACCGGGCCTAACTATGGCTACACCTTC,CASSTGPNYGYTF
NA,TRBJ1-1,NA,TRBV19,TGTGCCAGTACCTACTCCTGGGGGGCAGGGGCCAGTGAAGCTTTCTTT,CASTYSWGAGASEAFF
TRBD1,TRBJ1-2,once,TRBV10-3,TGTGCCATCAGTTTCTCAGGGGGCTCCGGAGATGGCTACACCTTC,CAISFSGGSGDGYTF
NA,TRBJ1-1,NA,TRBV6-5,TGTGCCAGCAGTTACTCAGCTTTATCTAACACTGAAGCTTTCTTT,CASSYSALSNTEAFF
NA,TRBJ2-1,NA,TRBV4-1,TGCGCCAGCAGCCAAGCTCTCCAAGATGAGCAGTTCTTC,CASSQALQDEQFF
NA,TRBJ2-7,NA,TRBV6-1,TGTGCCAGCAGTGAAGCGACTCGTACCTACGAGCAGTACTTC,CASSEATRTYEQYF
TRBD1,TRBJ1-2,NA,TRBV7-9,TGTGCCAGCAGCAAAAACAGCGGAGGGACAGGGCCGAACTATGGCTACACCTTC,CASSKNSGGTGPNYGYTF
NA,TRBJ1-1,NA,TRBV19,TGTGCCAGTAGCCCGGGGGGAACTGAAGCTTTCTTT,CASSPGGTEAFF
NA,TRBJ1-2,NA,TRBV29-1,TGCAGCGTTGTGGTTCCACCCCGCTATGGCTACACCTTC,CSVVVPPRYGYTF
NA,TRBJ2-2,NA,TRBV25-1,TGTGCCAGCAGTGTCCTGACCGGGGAGCTGTTTTTT,CASSVLTGELFF
NA,TRBJ1-1,NA,TRBV10-3,TGTGCCGTCAGGGGCCTGAACACTGAAGCTTTCTTT,CAVRGLNTEAFF
NA,TRBJ2-6,NA,TRBV5-4,TGTGCCAGCAGCTTGGGGTTTGTTGGCATTCGCTCTGGGGCCAACGTCCTGACTTTC,CASSLGFVGIRSGANVLTF
TRBD2,TRBJ2-7,NA,TRBV28,TGTGCCAGCAGTAGCAGCGGGAGGACTATACTTCCCTCCTACGAGCAGTACTTC,CASSSSGRTILPSYEQYF
NA,TRBJ1-2,NA,TRBV28,TGTGCCAGCAGTTTAGAGGGACGGGGCTATGGCTACACCTTC,CASSLEGRGYGYTF
NA,TRBJ1-3,NA,TRBV24-1,TGTGCCACCAGTGATTTGCAGGTTTTGGGGGGGGCGGGAGGAAACACCATATATTTT,CATSDLQVLGGAGGNTIYF
NA,TRBJ2-1,NA,TRBV6-2/TRBV6-3,TGTGCCAGCAGTTACGTCGGAGGTAAATCGGAGCAGTTCTTC,CASSYVGGKSEQFF
TRBD1,TRBJ1-1,NA,TRBV2,TGTGCCAGCAGGTCCGACAGGGCTGCTTTCTTT,CASRSDRAAFF
TRBD2,TRBJ2-2,NA,TRBV19,TGTGCCAGTAGTCCATCCGGTACTAGCGGGAGTTCCACCGGGGAGCTGTTTTTT,CASSPSGTSGSSTGELFF
NA,TRBJ1-5,NA,TRBV6-1,TGTGCCAGCAGTGACGTTTTTGGGGGGGGCAATCAGCCCCAGCATTTT,CASSDVFGGGNQPQHF
TRBD2,TRBJ2-7,NA,TRBV6-2/TRBV6-3,TGTGCCAGCAGTTACTCGAAGATAGCGGGGGCCTACGAGCAGTACTTC,CASSYSKIAGAYEQYF
NA,TRBJ2-1,NA,TRBV18,TGTGCCAGCTCACCCCCTCAGGGAAGCTCCTACAATGAGCAGTTCTTC,CASSPPQGSSYNEQFF
NA,TRBJ1-1,NA,TRBV12-3/TRBV12-4,TGTGCCAGCAGTTTGGTGAGCACTGAAGCTTTCTTT,CASSLVSTEAFF
NA,TRBJ2-7,NA,TRBV6-5,TGTGCCAGCAGGCCTCCCCCACCCCTGGGTGACGAGCAGTACTTC,CASRPPPPLGDEQYF
NA,TRBJ2-1,once,TRBV2,TGTGCCAGCAGTCTCGGTGGGTACAATGAGCAGTTCTTC,CASSLGGYNEQFF
NA,TRBJ1-1,NA,TRBV5-1,TGCGCCAGCAGCGGGTTGACAGGCAAGAACACTGAAGCTTTCTTT,CASSGLTGKNTEAFF
NA,TRBJ2-4,NA,TRBV12-3/TRBV12-4,TGTGCCAGCAGTTACGGAGGGGAAAACATTCAGTACTTC,CASSYGGENIQYF
NA,TRBJ1-6,NA,TRBV30,TGTGCCTGGAACTCCCTTTGGGGGGAGGATTCACCCCTCCACTTT,CAWNSLWGEDSPLHF
NA,TRBJ1-4,NA,TRBV19,TGTGCCAGTACAAATACAGGGCTAACTAATGAAAAACTGTTTTTT,CASTNTGLTNEKLFF
NA,TRBJ1-1,once,TRBV30,TGTGCCTGGAGTCCGGAGATTTCTGAAGCTTTCTTT,CAWSPEISEAFF
TRBD1,TRBJ2-3,once,TRBV9,TGTGCCAGCAGCGCCAGGGGGACAGCCACAGATACGCAGTATTTT,CASSARGTATDTQYF
TRBD1,TRBJ2-4,NA,TRBV5-1,TGCGCCAGCAGCCCCCGACAGGGAGCCAAAAACATTCAGTACTTC,CASSPRQGAKNIQYF
NA,TRBJ1-1,NA,TRBV28,TGTGCCAGCAGTTTAGGCGCCCGGGACAAGGCTTTCTTT,CASSLGARDKAFF
NA,TRBJ2-1,once,TRBV7-2,TGTGCCAGCAGCTTAGTTAGGGGAACCTACAATGAGCAGTTCTTC,CASSLVRGTYNEQFF
NA,TRBJ2-5,NA,TRBV5-1,TGCGCCAGCAGCTTGTTTAACGGCCCTCATCAAGGGACCCAGTACTTC,CASSLFNGPHQGTQYF
TRBD1,TRBJ2-7,once,TRBV5-1,TGCGCCAGCGCCCGGGCCGGGACAGGGGACGAGCAGTACTTC,CASARAGTGDEQYF
NA,TRBJ2-5,NA,TRBV7-9,TGTGCCAGCAGCCGGGGGTCAGGAGGGGAACAATGGGCAGAGACCCAGTACTTC,CASSRGSGGEQWAETQYF
NA,TRBJ2-3,NA,TRBV6-5,TGTGCCAGCAGTTCGGTGGACACTTCTAAGTATTTT,CASSSVDTSKYF
NA,TRBJ1-3,once,TRBV11-2,TGTGCCAGCCGTTCGACAGTACTTGGAAACACCATATATTTT,CASRSTVLGNTIYF
TRBD2,TRBJ2-1,NA,TRBV7-3,TGTGCCAGCAGGCTAGCGGGGGGACCAACCTCGTACAATGAGCAGTTCTTC,CASRLAGGPTSYNEQFF
NA,TRBJ1-2,NA,TRBV7-9,TGTGCCAGCAGCTTAGAGGTCCACTATGGCTACACCTTC,CASSLEVHYGYTF
TRBD1,TRBJ1-5,NA,TRBV2,TGTGCCAGCAGGGTTCACAGGGGTAGTCAGCCCCAGCATTTT,CASRVHRGSQPQHF
TRBD2,TRBJ2-1,once,TRBV4-2,TGTGCCAGCAGCCACGGGGGGACGGTGGATGAGCAGTTCTTC,CASSHGGTVDEQFF